The clone carrying this T cell receptor beta chain has a handful of counts. Its antigen remains unidentified. The record originates from a study of T cell repertoires in cytomegalovirus infection. As for the study in general: CMV infection together with matching HLA type was indicated by public TCR beta signatures.

TCRdb re-analysed the reads in MiXCR, keeping a single row per CDR3 protein. The data contain about 230,000 distinct CDR3 sequences, approximately 22% of them singletons. Overall study findings and caveats: It was HLA-C-restricted CMV-specific TCR beta clonotypes that dominated the response ex vivo. There were carriers of CMV plus the relevant HLA, and cumulative public TCR beta family frequency identified them.

Germline-derived CDR1 and CDR2 are MNHEY and SMNVEV (reference sequence). This CDR3 region has 14 residues. Unmatched junction bases numbered 7, after V lost 2 bases and J lost 7 bases. The receptor was derived from a human donor in good health (CMV status not recorded). Some clones in this sample may be carry-over from other donors' samples. The chain employs TRBV27 and TRBJ1-1; TRBD1 agrees at 7 bases. Sequencing was performed on CD8+ T cells from PBMCs. CDR3 coding DNA: TGTGCCAGCAGTTTACAGCAGGGGGTCGATGAAGCTTTCTTT. Protein product: CASSLQQGVDEAFF.